What follows are 25 T cell receptor beta chains derived from one specimen sequenced in a study of post-analysis software for immune sequencing data. Study-level points and caveats: There were five or six TRBV segments more frequent in patients than controls, and TRBV5-6, TRBV5-1 and TRBV20-1 were among them.

No cognate antigen is known for these TCRs. Included in the TCR beta cDNA libraries were unique molecular identifiers. TCRdb used MiXCR to reprocess the PCR reads, holding one entry per CDR3 protein. Altogether about 430,000 distinct CDR3 sequences are present, roughly 38% being singletons, with the ten largest covering approximately 7.6%. Material for sequencing was blood. All receptors derive from a girl aged 2 to 10 with multiple sclerosis.

The chain couples TRBV18 to TRBJ2-1, with a possible D match to TRBD2 (5 bases). V was trimmed by 5 bases and J by 7 bases, leaving 15 bases between them. The CDR3 is 14 amino acids. Per the germline V gene, CDR1 is KGHSH and CDR2 is LQKENI. The CDR3, as DNA: TGTGCCAGCTCAAAGGGTATTACGGGGAATGAGCAGTTCTTC. As protein: CASSKGITGNEQFF.

The V gene is TRBV6-5, the J gene TRBJ2-7; 7 nucleotides align to TRBD1. Germline CDR1 is MNHEY and CDR2 is SVGAGI. The CDR3 covers 14 residues. Trimming at V came to 5 bases and at J to 3 bases, leaving 7 bases not matched to a gene. The CDR3 loop reads CASSPTGAVYEQYF. CDR3 bases: TGTGCCAGCAGTCCTACAGGGGCCGTCTACGAGCAGTACTTC.

This clonotype was observed a handful of times. The chain has TRBV6-6 and TRBJ1-1; 8 nucleotides agree with TRBD1. V dropped 5 bases and J dropped 4; count of bases not matched to a gene: 6. CDR1 is MNHNY and CDR2 is SVGAGI in the germline V gene (reference sequence). There are 14 residues in the CDR3. Here the CDR3 reads CASSRGQGFTEAFF. The CDR3 region has the DNA TGTGCCAGCAGTCGCGGACAGGGATTCACTGAAGCTTTCTTT.

The V and J genes are TRBV6-5 and TRBJ2-5; TRBD2 matches 9 bases. Germline CDR1 MNHEY, CDR2 SVGAGI. V was clipped by 0 bases and J by 2 bases; unmatched bases: 7. CDR3 length: 17 residues. CDR3 coding DNA: TGTGCCAGCAGTTACTCCGGGGTAGCGGGGGCACAAGAGACCCAGTACTTC. It encodes CASSYSGVAGAQETQYF.

This chain joins TRBV29-1 and TRBJ1-1, with no clear D. The CDR3 covers 14 residues. Trimming cost V 3 bases and J 6 bases, with 17 bases left between them. Germline loops: CDR1 SQVTM, CDR2 ANQGSEA. The CDR3 bases are TGCAGCGTTGAGGGAAGGCAGATAAACGCTGAAGCTTTCTTT. Its protein is CSVEGRQINAEAFF.

The chain is built from TRBV4-1 and TRBJ2-1; 13 bases agree with TRBD2. This CDR3 contains 15 residues. With V trimmed by 4 bases and J by 7 bases, 4 bases remained unmatched. Germline V gene data show CDR1 as MGHRA and CDR2 as YSYEKL. The CDR3 DNA reads as TGCGCCAGCAGCCTGACTAGCGGGGGGAGTAATGAGCAGTTCTTC. This encodes CASSLTSGGSNEQFF.

The chain joins TRBV7-9 to TRBJ2-7, with TRBD1 as a possible D gene (5 bases). V lost 6 bases and J lost 4, with 10 bases in between. In germline, CDR1 is SEHNR, CDR2 FQNEAQ (reference sequence). The CDR3 has 12 residues. The CDR3 DNA follows: TGTGCCAGCAGTCACGACAGATACGAGCAGTACTTC. This sequence encodes CASSHDRYEQYF.

This clonotype was seen a handful of times. V usage is TRBV27 and J usage is TRBJ1-1, with 7 bases aligning to TRBD1. The CDR3 loop spans 17 amino acids. In germline, CDR1 is MNHEY, CDR2 SMNVEV (reference sequence). Germline trimming cut 2 bases from V and 0 bases from J; bases unmatched to any gene: 9. The CDR3 bases are TGTGCCAGCAGTTTAAGGCCAGGGGGTTACATGAACACTGAAGCTTTCTTT. It specifies CASSLRPGGYMNTEAFF.

The chain uses TRBV2 and TRBJ2-3; D possibly corresponds to TRBD1 (6 bases). The V end was cut by 8 bases, the J end by 2 bases, with 23 bases between. This CDR3 spans 17 amino acids. CDR1 is SNHLY, CDR2 FYNNEI, per germline. CDR3 DNA sequence: TGTGCCAGCCGTTACGAAGCAGGGGCGCTAATCACAGATACGCAGTATTTT. Its translation: CASRYEAGALITDTQYF.

This chain joins TRBV7-9 and TRBJ1-2; TRBD1 agrees at 9 bases. This CDR3 comprises 14 residues. Germline-derived CDR1 and CDR2 are SEHNR and FQNEAQ (reference sequence). V shed 5 bases and J 0 bases; nucleotides not matched to a gene: 1. The CDR3 DNA reads TGTGCCAGCAGCGGACAGGGGCCTAACTATGGCTACACCTTC. It translates to CASSGQGPNYGYTF.

In regard to this clonotype: Compared with germline, one end of the junction differs, possibly owing to a read error. This chain links TRBV7-3 with TRBJ2-1; D ambiguous. The CDR3 has 12 amino acids. CDR1 and CDR2 (germline): SGHTA, FQGTGA. The CDR3 protein is CASSLDNNEQVF. The CDR3 DNA is TGTGCCAGCAGCCTAGATAACAATGAGCAGGTCTTC.

V and J are TRBV2 and TRBJ1-2, with D possibly matching TRBD1 (5 bases). The CDR3 is 14 amino acids. Germline assignment: CDR1 SNHLY and CDR2 FYNNEI. V was cut by 10 bases and J by 10 bases, with 25 bases left in between. The CDR3 reads CATLRGGAGTTYTF. The CDR3 DNA reads as TGTGCCACCCTACGGGGAGGGGCGGGGACGACCTACACCTTC.

V and J are TRBV7-6 and TRBJ2-7; 8 bases align to TRBD1. Germline V gives CDR1 SGHVS, CDR2 FNYEAQ. Unmatched junction bases numbered 11, after V lost 1 base and J lost 3 bases. CDR3 length: 17 amino acids. DNA for the CDR3: TGTGCCAGCAGCTTAGGTCCAGCAATTACAGGGGGCTACGAGCAGTACTTC. This encodes CASSLGPAITGGYEQYF.

The genes are TRBV7-2 and TRBJ2-1, with TRBD1 matching 8 bases. The CDR3 covers 13 residues. The ends lost 2 bases at V and 12 bases at J; junction bases unmatched: 6. CDR1 is SGHTA, CDR2 FQGNSA, per germline. This CDR3 reads CASSLNSGGGQFF. The CDR3 DNA is TGTGCCAGCAGCTTAAACTCAGGGGGCGGGCAGTTCTTC.

About this clonotype itself: One base away lies a much larger clone, so this may be a sequencing read error. The rearrangement links TRBV10-3 to TRBJ2-3, with 8 bases fitting TRBD2. The ends lost 6 bases at V and 8 bases at J; junction bases unmatched: 7. The CDR3 runs 13 residues. Germline V gene data show CDR1 as ENHRY and CDR2 as SYGVKD. CDR3 sequence: CAISPGSGGTQYF. The CDR3 bases are TGTGCCATCAGCCCCGGGAGCGGGGGTACGCAGTATTTT.

The V call is TRBV5-1, the J call TRBJ2-3; D is uncertain. Germline V lookup: CDR1 SGHRS, CDR2 YFSETQ. This CDR3 contains 14 residues. V lost 2 bases and J lost 4, with 11 bases in between. The CDR3 DNA reads TGCGCCAGCAGCTTCGGTAGCTGGGCAGATACGCAGTATTTT. Amino acid sequence: CASSFGSWADTQYF.

This chain joins TRBV10-3 and TRBJ1-2; tentatively, D is TRBD1 (5 bases). Trimming took 4 bases from V and 2 from J, leaving 20 bases between them. The CDR3 is 17 amino acids. Germline V CDR1 and CDR2: ENHRY, SYGVKD. CDR3 residues: CAISVLDSVYTNYGYTF. CDR3 sequence (DNA): TGTGCCATCAGTGTCCTTGACAGCGTTTATACAAACTATGGCTACACCTTC.

This clonotype was observed a few times. V gene TRBV20-1 combines with J gene TRBJ2-5; D call uncertain. Germline V gene data show CDR1 as DFQATT and CDR2 as SNEGSKA (reference sequence). The CDR3 has 14 residues. Trimming removed 2 bases at V and 3 bases at J, with 13 bases between. CDR3 amino acids: CSARKRSRKETQYF. Written as DNA, the CDR3 is TGCAGTGCTAGAAAGCGATCCAGGAAAGAGACCCAGTACTTC.

This clonotype has just a few counts. This chain uses TRBV4-1 with TRBJ2-7, with TRBD2 matching over 13 bases. With the DNA end fitting TRBJ2-5 better, the J assignment may be wrong. Germline values: CDR1 MGHRA, CDR2 YSYEKL. This CDR3 contains 16 residues. The CDR3 loop reads CASSPGTSGAGETQYF. The CDR3 bases are TGCGCCAGCAGCCCCGGGACTAGCGGGGCGGGAGAGACCCAGTACTTC.

The gene calls are TRBV4-3 and TRBJ2-1, with TRBD2 identical over 9 bases. Unmatched junction bases numbered 5, after V lost 0 bases and J lost 2 bases. Germline values: CDR1 LGHNA, CDR2 YSLEER. The CDR3 covers 17 residues. The DNA of the CDR3 is TGCGCCAGCAGCCAAGATGGTCAGCGGGGGGCCTACAATGAGCAGTTCTTC. Its translation: CASSQDGQRGAYNEQFF.

This clonotype was observed many times. This chain joins TRBV6-4 and TRBJ2-5; TRBD1 might be the D (5 bases). Germline V CDR1 and CDR2: MRHNA, SNTAGT. The CDR3 covers 15 residues. V was shortened by 8 bases and J by 5 bases, with 21 bases between the two germline ends. The DNA for the CDR3 is TGTGCCAGCGGGTTGGGTTGGACACTGGAGGAGACCCAGTACTTC. This codes for CASGLGWTLEETQYF.

The chain employs TRBV28 and TRBJ2-1; 10 bases line up with TRBD1. CDR3 length: 16 residues. The germline V gene has CDR1 MDHEN and CDR2 SYDVKM. Trimming cost V 5 bases and J 4 bases; bases outside gene matches: 8. This CDR3 reads CASSPSGTGEYNEQFF. CDR3 in DNA: TGTGCCAGCAGTCCCTCTGGGACAGGGGAGTACAATGAGCAGTTCTTC.

The chain uses TRBV7-3 and TRBJ1-1, with TRBD1 identical over 7 bases. Trimming took 5 bases from V and 2 from J; bases not matched to a gene: 5. Germline V gene data show CDR1 as SGHTA and CDR2 as FQGTGA. The CDR3 is 14 amino acids. The CDR3 loop reads CASSVNRGNTEAFF. The CDR3, as DNA: TGTGCCAGCAGCGTGAACAGGGGCAACACTGAAGCTTTCTTT.

The CDR3 loop reads CASNWRDRGYQPQHF. The CDR3 nucleotides are TGTGCCAGCAACTGGAGAGACAGGGGGTATCAGCCCCAGCATTTT. The chain is built from TRBV21-1 and TRBJ1-5; TRBD1, as called in the table, went unchecked against the DNA. TRBV21-1 corresponds to a pseudogene. This CDR3 has 15 residues.

This rearrangement joins TRBV11-3 to TRBJ2-3; D possibly corresponds to TRBD2 (5 bases). There are 18 residues in the CDR3. The germline gives CDR1 SGHNT, CDR2 YENEEA. Trimming cost V 1 base and J 2 bases, with 19 bases left between them. CDR3: CASSLAPVGGIPTDTQYF. Written as DNA, the CDR3 is TGTGCCAGCAGCTTAGCCCCGGTAGGAGGCATCCCCACAGATACGCAGTATTTT.